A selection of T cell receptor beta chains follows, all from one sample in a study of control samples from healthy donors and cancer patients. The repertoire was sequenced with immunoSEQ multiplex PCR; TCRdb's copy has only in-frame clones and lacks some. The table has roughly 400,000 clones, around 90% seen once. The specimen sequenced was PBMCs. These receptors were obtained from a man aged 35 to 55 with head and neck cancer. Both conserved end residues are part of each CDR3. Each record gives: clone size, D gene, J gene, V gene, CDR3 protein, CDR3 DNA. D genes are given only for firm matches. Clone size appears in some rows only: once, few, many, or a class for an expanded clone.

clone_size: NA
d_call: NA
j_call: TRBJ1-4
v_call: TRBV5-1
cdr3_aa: CASSLGELGWGWEKLFF
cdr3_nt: TGCGCCAGCAGCTTGGGCGAGCTGGGATGGGGCTGGGAAAAACTGTTTTTT

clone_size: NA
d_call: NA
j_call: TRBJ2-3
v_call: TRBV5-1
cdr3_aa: CASKDVVGEDTQYF
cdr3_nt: TGCGCCAGCAAGGACGTCGTTGGAGAGGATACGCAGTATTTT

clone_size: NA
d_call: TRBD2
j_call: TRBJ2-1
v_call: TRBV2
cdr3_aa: CASRSSGGAHEQFF
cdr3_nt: TGTGCCAGCAGATCTAGCGGGGGGGCCCATGAGCAGTTCTTC

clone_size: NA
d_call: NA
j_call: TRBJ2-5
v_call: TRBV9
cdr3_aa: CASSSGRRLETQYF
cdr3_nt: TGTGCCAGCAGCTCGGGACGGCGATTGGAGACCCAGTACTTC

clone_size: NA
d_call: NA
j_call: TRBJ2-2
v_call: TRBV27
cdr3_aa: CASNWVRKNTGELFF
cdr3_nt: TGTGCCAGCAATTGGGTCCGCAAGAACACCGGGGAGCTGTTTTTT

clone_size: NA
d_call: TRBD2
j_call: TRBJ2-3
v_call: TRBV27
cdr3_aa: CASSPRLAQSTDTQYF
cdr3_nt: TGTGCCAGCAGTCCCCGACTAGCACAGAGCACAGATACGCAGTATTTT

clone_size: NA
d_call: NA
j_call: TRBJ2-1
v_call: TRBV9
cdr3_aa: CASSVATNEQFF
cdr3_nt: TGTGCCAGCAGCGTAGCTACGAATGAGCAGTTCTTC

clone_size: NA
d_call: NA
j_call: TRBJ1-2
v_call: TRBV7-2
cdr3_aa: CASSSGTHYGYTF
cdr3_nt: TGTGCCAGCAGCTCCGGGACACACTATGGCTACACCTTC

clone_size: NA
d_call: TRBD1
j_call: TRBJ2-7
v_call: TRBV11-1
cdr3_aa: CASSFPGQGYEQYF
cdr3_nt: TGTGCCAGCAGCTTTCCGGGACAGGGCTACGAGCAGTACTTC

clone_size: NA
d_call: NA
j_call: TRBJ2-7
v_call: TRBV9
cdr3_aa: CASSAAGSSYEQYF
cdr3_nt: TGTGCCAGCAGCGCCGCCGGGAGCTCCTACGAGCAGTACTTC

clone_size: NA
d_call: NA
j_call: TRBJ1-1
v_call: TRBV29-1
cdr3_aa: CSVITLLGVAEAFF
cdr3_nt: TGCAGCGTTATTACCCTCTTGGGGGTCGCTGAAGCTTTCTTT

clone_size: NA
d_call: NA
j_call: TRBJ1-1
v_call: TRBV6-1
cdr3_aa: CASSEMMAVVEAFF
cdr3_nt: TGTGCCAGCAGTGAAATGATGGCGGTTGTGGAAGCTTTCTTT

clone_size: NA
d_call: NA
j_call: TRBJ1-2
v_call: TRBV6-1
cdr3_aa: CASSEGVYGYTF
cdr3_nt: TGTGCCAGCAGTGAAGGGGTCTATGGCTACACCTTC

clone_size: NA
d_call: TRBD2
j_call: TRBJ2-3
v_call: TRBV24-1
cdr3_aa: CATSEGGDPRPDTQYF
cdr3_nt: TGTGCCACCAGTGAGGGAGGGGACCCGAGGCCAGATACGCAGTATTTT

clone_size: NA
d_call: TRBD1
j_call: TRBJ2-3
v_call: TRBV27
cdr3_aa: CASRTQGYTDTQYF
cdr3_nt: TGTGCCAGCAGAACACAGGGGTACACAGATACGCAGTATTTT

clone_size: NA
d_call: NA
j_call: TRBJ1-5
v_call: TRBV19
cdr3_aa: CASSRARAGLRSNQPQHF
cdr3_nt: TGTGCCAGTAGTAGAGCGCGAGCAGGGCTTCGCAGCAATCAGCCCCAGCATTTT

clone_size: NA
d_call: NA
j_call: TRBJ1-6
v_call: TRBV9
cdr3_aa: CASSVGDSSSPLHF
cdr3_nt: TGTGCCAGCAGCGTGGGGGACTCCAGTTCACCCCTCCACTTT

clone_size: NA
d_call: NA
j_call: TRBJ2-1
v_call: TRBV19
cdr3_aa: CASSIVGLPSYNEQFF
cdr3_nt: TGTGCCAGTAGTATAGTCGGACTACCCTCCTACAATGAGCAGTTCTTC

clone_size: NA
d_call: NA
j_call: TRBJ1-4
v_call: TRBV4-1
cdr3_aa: CASSQTTLLGKLFF
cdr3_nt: TGCGCCAGCAGCCAGACAACGCTTCTGGGAAAACTGTTTTTT

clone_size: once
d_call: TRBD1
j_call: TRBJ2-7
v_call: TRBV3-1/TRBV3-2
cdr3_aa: CASSQKGQGVTSYEQYF
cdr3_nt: TGTGCCAGCAGCCAAAAAGGACAGGGCGTGACCTCCTACGAGCAGTACTTC

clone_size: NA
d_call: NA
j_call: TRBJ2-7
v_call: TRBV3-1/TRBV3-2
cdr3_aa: CASSSGQVKEQYF
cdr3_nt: TGTGCCAGCAGCTCCGGGCAGGTAAAGGAGCAGTACTTC

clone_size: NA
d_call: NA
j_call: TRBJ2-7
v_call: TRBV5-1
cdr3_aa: CASSSAGASYEQYF
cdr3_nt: TGCGCCAGCAGCTCCGCCGGGGCCTCCTACGAGCAGTACTTC

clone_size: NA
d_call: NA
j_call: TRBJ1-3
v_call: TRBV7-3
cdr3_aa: CASSLMGGSGNTIYF
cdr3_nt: TGTGCCAGCAGCCTGATGGGGGGCTCTGGAAACACCATATATTTT

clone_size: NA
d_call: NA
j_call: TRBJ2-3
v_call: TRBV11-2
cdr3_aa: CASSLGGGPYTDTQYF
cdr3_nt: TGTGCCAGCAGCTTAGGCGGCGGGCCGTACACAGATACGCAGTATTTT

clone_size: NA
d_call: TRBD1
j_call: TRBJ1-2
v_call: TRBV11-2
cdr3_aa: CASSFSGGGYTF
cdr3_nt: TGTGCCAGCAGCTTCTCAGGGGGTGGCTACACCTTC

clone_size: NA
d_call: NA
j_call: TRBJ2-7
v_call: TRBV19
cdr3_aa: CASSIWFSSYEQYF
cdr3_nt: TGTGCCAGTAGTATCTGGTTTAGCTCCTACGAGCAGTACTTC

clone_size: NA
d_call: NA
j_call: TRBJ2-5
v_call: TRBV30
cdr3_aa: CAWKDSGGVGTQYF
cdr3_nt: TGTGCCTGGAAGGACTCTGGGGGTGTCGGGACCCAGTACTTC

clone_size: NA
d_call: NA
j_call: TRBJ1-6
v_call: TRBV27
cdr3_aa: CASSSGGGINNSPLHF
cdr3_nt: TGTGCCAGCAGTTCTGGGGGGGGCATAAATAATTCACCCCTCCACTTT

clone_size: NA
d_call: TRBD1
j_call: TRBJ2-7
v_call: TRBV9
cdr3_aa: CASSRGQGYYEQYF
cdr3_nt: TGTGCCAGCAGCAGGGGACAGGGGTACTACGAGCAGTACTTC

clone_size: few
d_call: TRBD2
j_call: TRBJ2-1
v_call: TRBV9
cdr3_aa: CASSSGTSGESSYNEQFF
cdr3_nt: TGTGCCAGCAGCTCCGGGACTAGCGGGGAGAGCTCCTACAATGAGCAGTTCTTC

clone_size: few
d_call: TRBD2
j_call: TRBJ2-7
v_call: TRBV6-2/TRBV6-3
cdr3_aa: CASSLGGRAEQYF
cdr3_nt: TGTGCCAGCAGTTTGGGCGGGAGGGCAGAACAGTACTTC

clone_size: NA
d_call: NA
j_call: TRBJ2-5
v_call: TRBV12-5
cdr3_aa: CASGAGETQYF
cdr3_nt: TGTGCTAGTGGCGCGGGCGAGACCCAGTACTTC

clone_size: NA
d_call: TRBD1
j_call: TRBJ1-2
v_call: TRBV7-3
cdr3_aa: CASSLTGQGVSGYTF
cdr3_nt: TGTGCCAGCAGCTTAACCGGACAGGGGGTCTCTGGCTACACCTTC

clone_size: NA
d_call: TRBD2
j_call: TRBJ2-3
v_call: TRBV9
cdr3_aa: CASSVGGGATDTQYF
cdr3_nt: TGTGCCAGCAGCGTAGGCGGGGGGGCCACAGATACGCAGTATTTT

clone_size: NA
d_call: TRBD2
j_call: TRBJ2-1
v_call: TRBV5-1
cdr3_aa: CASSGFPTGTSTSNEQFF
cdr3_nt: TGCGCCAGCAGCGGGTTCCCCACCGGGACTAGTACGTCCAATGAGCAGTTCTTC

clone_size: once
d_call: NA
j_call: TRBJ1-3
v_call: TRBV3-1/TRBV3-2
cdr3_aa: CASSQDTTSGNTIYF
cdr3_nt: TGTGCCAGCAGCCAGGATACGACCTCTGGAAACACCATATATTTT